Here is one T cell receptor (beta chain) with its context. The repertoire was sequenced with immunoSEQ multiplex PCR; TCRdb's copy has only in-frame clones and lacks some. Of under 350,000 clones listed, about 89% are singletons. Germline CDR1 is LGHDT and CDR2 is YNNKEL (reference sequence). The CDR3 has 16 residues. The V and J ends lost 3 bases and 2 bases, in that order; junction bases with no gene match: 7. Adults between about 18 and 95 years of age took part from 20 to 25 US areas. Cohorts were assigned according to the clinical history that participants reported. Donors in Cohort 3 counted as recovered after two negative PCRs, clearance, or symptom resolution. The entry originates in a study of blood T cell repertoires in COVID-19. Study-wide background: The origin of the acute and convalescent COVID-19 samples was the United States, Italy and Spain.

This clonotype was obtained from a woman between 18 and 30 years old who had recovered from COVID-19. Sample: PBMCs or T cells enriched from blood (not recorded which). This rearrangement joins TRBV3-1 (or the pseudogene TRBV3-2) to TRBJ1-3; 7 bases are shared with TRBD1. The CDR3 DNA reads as TGTGCCAGCAGCCATTGGGACAGCTGGCCTGGAAACACCATATATTTT. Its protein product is CASSHWDSWPGNTIYF.